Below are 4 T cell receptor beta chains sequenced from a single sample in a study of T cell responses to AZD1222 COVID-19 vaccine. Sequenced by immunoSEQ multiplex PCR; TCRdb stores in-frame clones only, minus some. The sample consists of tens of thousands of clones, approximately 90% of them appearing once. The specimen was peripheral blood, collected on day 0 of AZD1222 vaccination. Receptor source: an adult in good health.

The CDR3 bases are TGCGCCAGCAGCCAAGCTCTCGGGTTGGGGTATGGCGAGCAGTACTTC. This sequence encodes CASSQALGLGYGEQYF. V usage is TRBV4-3 and J usage is TRBJ2-7; no firm D call. Germline loops: CDR1 LGHNA, CDR2 YSLEER. The CDR3 extends over 16 amino acids. The V gene lost 1 base and the J gene lost 6 bases, with 19 bases spanning the gap.

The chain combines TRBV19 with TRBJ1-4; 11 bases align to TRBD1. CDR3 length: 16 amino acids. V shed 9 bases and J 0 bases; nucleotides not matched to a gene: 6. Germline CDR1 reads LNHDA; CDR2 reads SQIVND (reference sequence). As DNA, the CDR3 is TGTGCCAGCGGGACAGGGGGAATGTCAACTAATGAAAAACTGTTTTTT. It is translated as CASGTGGMSTNEKLFF.

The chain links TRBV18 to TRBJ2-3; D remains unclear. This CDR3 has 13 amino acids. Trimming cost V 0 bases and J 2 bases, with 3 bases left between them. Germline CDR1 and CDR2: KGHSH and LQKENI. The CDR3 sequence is CASSPPVTDTQYF. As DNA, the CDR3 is TGTGCCAGCTCACCACCAGTCACAGATACGCAGTATTTT.

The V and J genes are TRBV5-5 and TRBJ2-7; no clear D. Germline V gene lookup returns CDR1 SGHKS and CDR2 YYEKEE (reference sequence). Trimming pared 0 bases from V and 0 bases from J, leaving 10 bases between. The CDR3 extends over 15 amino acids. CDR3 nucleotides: TGTGCCAGCAGCTTGGGGGCAGGAACCTCCTACGAGCAGTACTTC. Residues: CASSLGAGTSYEQYF. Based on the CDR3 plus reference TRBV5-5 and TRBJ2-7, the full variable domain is DAGVTQSPTHLIKTRGQQVTLRCSPISGHKSVSWYQQVLGQGPQFIFQYYEKEERGRGNFPDRFSARQFPNYSSELNVNALLLGDSALYLCASSLGAGTSYEQYFGPGTRLTVT.